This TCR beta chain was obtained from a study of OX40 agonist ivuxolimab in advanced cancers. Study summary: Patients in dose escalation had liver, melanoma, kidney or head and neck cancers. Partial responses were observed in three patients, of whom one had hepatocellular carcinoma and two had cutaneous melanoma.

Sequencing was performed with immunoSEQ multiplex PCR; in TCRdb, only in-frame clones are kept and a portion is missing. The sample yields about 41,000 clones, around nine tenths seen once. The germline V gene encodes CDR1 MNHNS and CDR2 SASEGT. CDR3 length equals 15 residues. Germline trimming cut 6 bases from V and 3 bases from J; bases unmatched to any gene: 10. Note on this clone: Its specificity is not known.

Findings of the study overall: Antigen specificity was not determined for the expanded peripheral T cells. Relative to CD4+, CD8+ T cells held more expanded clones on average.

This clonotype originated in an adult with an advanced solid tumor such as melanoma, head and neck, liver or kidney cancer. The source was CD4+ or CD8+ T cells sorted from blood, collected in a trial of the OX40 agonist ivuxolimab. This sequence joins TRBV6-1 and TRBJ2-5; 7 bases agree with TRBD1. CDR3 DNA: TGTGCCAGCAGCAGGGACAGCCCAGGTGAAGAGACCCAGTACTTC. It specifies CASSRDSPGEETQYF.